Listed here are 17 T cell receptor beta chains from one sample, sequenced in a study of metastatic and nonmetastatic thyroid tumors. TCRdb reanalyzed the PCR reads via MiXCR. The sample records about 21,000 clones, 15% to 20% being singletons. The entire patient cohort was treatment-naive prior to thyroid surgery. Sequencing was performed on blood. Receptors originate from a male donor with papillary thyroid cancer or a benign thyroid nodule (not recorded which). Some clones in this sample may be carry-over from other donors' samples.

This clone was observed many times. This chain links TRBV5-6 with TRBJ2-7; D ambiguous. The CDR3 sequence is 13 residues long. Per the germline V gene, CDR1 is SGHDT and CDR2 is YYEEEE. V was pared by 1 base and J by 0 bases, with 5 bases between. The CDR3: CASSLQVSYEQYF. The CDR3 bases are TGTGCCAGCAGCTTGCAGGTCTCCTACGAGCAGTACTTC.

The chain couples TRBV24-1 to TRBJ2-3, with TRBD2 matching over 7 bases. This CDR3 has 15 residues. Losses at the gene ends were 9 bases for V and 0 bases for J; bases not matched to a gene: 8. Germline CDR1 KGHDR, CDR2 SFDVKD. CDR3 bases: TGTGCCACCGCGACTAGCTTCACCAGCACAGATACGCAGTATTTT. It codes for CATATSFTSTDTQYF.

Ten or more counts support this clone. This rearrangement joins TRBV20-1 to TRBJ1-1; tentatively, D is TRBD1 (5 bases). The V end was cut by 0 bases, the J end by 5 bases, with 16 bases between. This CDR3 is 15 amino acids long. The germline V gene encodes CDR1 DFQATT and CDR2 SNEGSKA (reference sequence). CDR3 sequence reads: CSARDFQGAGTEAFF. The DNA for the CDR3 is TGCAGTGCTAGAGATTTCCAAGGGGCTGGGACTGAAGCTTTCTTT.

This clone has a count of ten or more. The chain is built from TRBV27 and TRBJ1-1; 8 nucleotides match TRBD1. This CDR3 has 15 amino acids. The germline CDR1 and CDR2 sequences are MNHEY and SMNVEV (reference sequence). V was clipped by 5 bases and J by 5 bases; unmatched bases: 10. CDR3 amino acids: CASSPQRTGRTEAFF. The CDR3 DNA reads TGTGCCAGCAGTCCCCAACGGACAGGGCGAACTGAAGCTTTCTTT.

In its sample, this clone was seen many times. The rearrangement links TRBV4-2 to TRBJ2-3; TRBD2 matches 11 bases. This CDR3 contains 15 residues. Germline-derived CDR1 and CDR2 are LGHNA and YNFKEQ. With V trimmed by 4 bases and J by 3 bases, 3 bases remained unmatched. The CDR3 DNA is TGTGCCAGCAGCCCTAGCGGGGGGCGTACAGATACGCAGTATTTT. Translating gives CASSPSGGRTDTQYF.

This clone has ten or more counts. The chain uses TRBV2 and TRBJ2-1; D perhaps matches TRBD2 (5 bases). The CDR3 totals 15 residues. The V and J ends lost 7 bases and 4 bases respectively, with 17 bases between them. The germline V gene has CDR1 SNHLY and CDR2 FYNNEI. Here the CDR3 DNA reads TGTGCCAGCACAGCCCCTCCCGGGGAATACAATGAGCAGTTCTTC. This sequence encodes CASTAPPGEYNEQFF.

This chain joins TRBV11-2 and TRBJ2-1; maybe TRBD2 (6 bases). The CDR3 is 14 residues long. Germline CDR1 reads SGHAT; CDR2 reads FQNNGV. Trimming left V 5 bases short and J 9 bases short, with 17 bases between. CDR3 amino acids: CASSAGTLNREQFF. CDR3 coding DNA: TGTGCCAGCAGCGCCGGGACTCTAAACCGTGAGCAGTTCTTC.

A remark on this clone: This clone may be a read error of a much larger clone one base away. This chain connects TRBV5-6 to TRBJ2-2, with 8 nucleotides matching TRBD1. Germline lookup yields CDR1 SGHDT and CDR2 YYEEEE. The CDR3 consists of 15 residues. The CDR3 loop is CASSLESGGTGQLFF. Written as DNA, the CDR3 is TGTGCCAGCAGCTTGGAGTCAGGGGGCACCGGGCAGCTGTTTTTT.

The sample holds many counts of this clone. The chain combines TRBV5-4 with TRBJ2-5, with 9 bases aligning to TRBD1. V lost 2 bases to trimming and J lost 2 bases; unmatched junction nucleotides: 1. CDR1 is SGHNT and CDR2 is YYREEE in the germline V gene (reference sequence). CDR3 size: 14 residues. The CDR3 sequence: CASSFGQGQETQYF. The CDR3 coding sequence is TGTGCCAGCAGCTTCGGACAGGGGCAAGAGACCCAGTACTTC.

This clone was counted at least ten times. V is TRBV24-1 and J is TRBJ2-1, with 7 bases that match TRBD2. This CDR3 contains 19 residues. After removal of 2 bases from V and 0 bases from J, the junction contained 12 bases not matched to a gene. Germline CDR1 is KGHDR and CDR2 is SFDVKD. The CDR3 nucleotides are TGTGCCACCAGTGATTCTTCGAAGTCGGGGGGAAGCTCCTACAATGAGCAGTTCTTC. It yields the protein CATSDSSKSGGSSYNEQFF.

In its sample, this clone was seen many times. V is TRBV5-1 and J is TRBJ2-2; 8 nucleotides line up with TRBD2. The CDR3 has 15 amino acids. V shed 0 bases and J 6 bases; nucleotides not matched to a gene: 4. CDR1 and CDR2 from the germline V gene are SGHRS and YFSETQ. CDR3 sequence reads: CASSLVAGSPGELFF. The CDR3 coding sequence is TGCGCCAGCAGCTTGGTAGCGGGGAGCCCCGGGGAGCTGTTTTTT. Complete variable domain (other parts from reference TRBV5-1 and TRBJ2-2): KAGVTQTPRYLIKTRGQQVTLSCSPISGHRSVSWYQQTPGQGLQFLFEYFSETQRNKGNFPGRFSGRQFSNSRSEMNVSTLELGDSALYLCASSLVAGSPGELFFGEGSRLTVL.

The CDR3 coding sequence is TGTGCCAGCAGCTTCGGACAGGGGGTTGATGGCTACACCTTC. This codes for CASSFGQGVDGYTF. The chain has TRBV11-1 and TRBJ1-2; the match to TRBD1 covers 10 bases. The CDR3 runs to 14 residues. With V trimmed by 3 bases and J by 6 bases, 4 bases remained unmatched. Germline lookup yields CDR1 SGHAT and CDR2 FQDESV (reference sequence).

This clone was detected many times. The chain couples TRBV4-1 to TRBJ1-1; tentative D call: TRBD1 (5 bases). Trimming cost V 7 bases and J 7 bases, with 22 bases left between them. The germline V gene encodes CDR1 MGHRA and CDR2 YSYEKL. The CDR3 is made up of 15 amino acids. CDR3 protein: CASTRNAGTADEAFF. In DNA, the CDR3 is TGCGCCAGCACTAGAAATGCCGGGACGGCGGATGAAGCTTTCTTT.

The CDR3 here is CSARGPTGHGIPLHF. The CDR3 DNA reads as TGCAGTGCTAGAGGTCCGACAGGTCACGGGATTCCCCTCCACTTT. V gene TRBV20-1 combines with J gene TRBJ1-6, with a possible D match to TRBD1 (6 bases). The CDR3 consists of 15 residues. V was cut by 1 base and J by 13 bases, with 20 bases left in between. Germline CDR1 and CDR2: DFQATT and SNEGSKA (reference sequence).

This chain connects TRBV11-2 to TRBJ2-7; perhaps TRBD2 as D (6 bases). This CDR3 spans 19 amino acids. Trimming removed 1 base from V and 0 bases from J, with 22 bases in between. Germline CDR1 SGHAT, CDR2 FQNNGV. The CDR3 reads CASSLGTLWGDSGSYEQYF. CDR3 nucleotide sequence: TGTGCCAGCAGCTTAGGAACCCTTTGGGGGGATAGCGGCTCCTACGAGCAGTACTTC.

V gene TRBV20-1 combines with J gene TRBJ2-1; D may match TRBD1 or TRBD2 (5 bases each). The CDR3 length is 15 residues. CDR1 is DFQATT and CDR2 is SNEGSKA in the germline V gene (reference sequence). Between the trimmed V and J ends, which lost 3 bases and 7 bases, there was a span of 19 bases. CDR3 sequence: CSASPYGGARNEQFF. CDR3 sequence (DNA): TGCAGTGCTAGCCCTTATGGGGGAGCGAGGAATGAGCAGTTCTTC.

V and J are TRBV18 and TRBJ1-5; unclear D gene. The V end was cut by 6 bases, the J end by 0 bases, with 6 bases between. The germline V gene has CDR1 KGHSH and CDR2 LQKENI. The CDR3 has 13 amino acids. The CDR3 region has the DNA TGTGCCAGCTCCCCGTATAGCAATCAGCCCCAGCATTTT. Amino acid sequence: CASSPYSNQPQHF.